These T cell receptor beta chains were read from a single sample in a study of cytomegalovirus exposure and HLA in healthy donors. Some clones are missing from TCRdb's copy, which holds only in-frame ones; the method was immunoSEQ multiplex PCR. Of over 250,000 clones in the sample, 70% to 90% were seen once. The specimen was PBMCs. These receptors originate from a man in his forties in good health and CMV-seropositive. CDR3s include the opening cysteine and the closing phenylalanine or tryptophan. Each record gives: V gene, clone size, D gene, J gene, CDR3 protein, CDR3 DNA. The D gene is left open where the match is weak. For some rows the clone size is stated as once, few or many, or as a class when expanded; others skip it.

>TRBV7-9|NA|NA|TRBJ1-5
CASRSDKSNQPQHF
TGTGCCAGCAGAAGTGACAAGAGCAATCAGCCCCAGCATTTT
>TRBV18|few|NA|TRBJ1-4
CASSPRGGNEKLFF
TGTGCCAGCTCACCACGGGGAGGGAACGAAAAACTGTTTTTT
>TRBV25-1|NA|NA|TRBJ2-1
CASSHRGGNEQFF
TGTGCCAGCAGTCACAGGGGGGGAAATGAGCAGTTCTTC
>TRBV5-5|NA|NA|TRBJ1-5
CASSLTGSQPQHF
TGTGCCAGCAGCCTTACAGGGTCCCAGCCCCAGCATTTT
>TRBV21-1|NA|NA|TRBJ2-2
CASSKVIVAENTGELFF
TGTGCCAGCAGCAAAGTTATAGTAGCGGAGAACACCGGGGAGCTGTTTTTT
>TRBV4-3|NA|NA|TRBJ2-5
CASSQGPRSAAQETQYF
TGCGCCAGCAGCCAGGGTCCGAGGTCTGCGGCACAAGAGACCCAGTACTTC
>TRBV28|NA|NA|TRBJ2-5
CASSAPGGAETQYF
TGTGCCAGCAGTGCTCCTGGGGGGGCGGAGACCCAGTACTTC
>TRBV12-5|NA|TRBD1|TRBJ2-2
CASGSGTGQPGELFF
TGTGCTAGTGGATCCGGGACAGGTCAACCCGGGGAGCTGTTTTTT
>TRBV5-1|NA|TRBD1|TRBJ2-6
CASSFVGTGHSGANVLTF
TGCGCCAGCAGCTTTGTCGGGACAGGGCACTCTGGGGCCAACGTCCTGACTTTC
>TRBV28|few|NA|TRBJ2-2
CASRAGQGINGELFF
TGTGCCAGCAGGGCCGGGCAGGGGATCAACGGGGAGCTGTTTTTT